This T cell receptor (beta chain) was observed in a study of monozygotic twins with inflammatory bowel disease. Study-level results: Repertoire similarity was not found to differ between concordant and discordant twins, possibly from limited power. The study supported no single strong signal or clonotype linked to IBD.

Molecular identifiers with 6-nucleotide sample barcodes were added during cDNA synthesis via template switching. TCRdb reprocessed the 5' RACE reads; each CDR3 protein has one entry and no DNA is given. This sample contains some 150,000 distinct CDR3 sequences. CDR3 length equals 16 residues. CDR1 is LGHDT, CDR2 YNNKEL, per germline (reference sequence). Concerning this clonotype itself: What it binds is not known.

This chain connects TRBV3-1 to TRBJ2-5; TCRdb reports TRBD2, a call that lacks DNA to check it against. The receptor was derived from a human donor with ulcerative colitis or Crohn's disease, or a healthy co-twin of an affected twin (not recorded which). The sample comprised blood. CDR3 sequence reads: CASSQGNLAAQETQYF.